Below are 9 T cell receptor beta chains sequenced from a single sample in a study of long-term antiretroviral therapy in people with HIV. Investigators performed immunoSEQ version v3.0 at survey level. The protocol was immunoSEQ multiplex PCR, while the TCRdb copy is restricted to in-frame clones and leaves out a portion. The sample has roughly 18,000 clones, about 78% seen once. The input for sequencing was unsorted PBMCs, taken 0.3 years after starting antiretroviral therapy. The receptors shown here come from a woman aged 50 to 65 with HIV.

V gene TRBV28 combines with J gene TRBJ2-3, with D perhaps matching TRBD1 or TRBD2 (5 bases each). Germline V gene sequence: CDR1 MDHEN, CDR2 SYDVKM. The CDR3 contains 14 residues. The ends were cut back, 7 bases at V and 2 bases at J, with 13 bases in the middle. The CDR3 nucleotides are TGTGCCAGCAACCTCAGGGAGAACACAGATACGCAGTATTTT. This encodes CASNLRENTDTQYF.

The V and J genes are TRBV9 and TRBJ1-3, with a tentative D call TRBD1 (5 bases). Trimming left V 3 bases short and J 0 bases short, with 16 bases between. The germline V gene has CDR1 SGDLS and CDR2 YYNGEE. CDR3 size: 17 residues. The CDR3 nucleotides read TGTGCCAGCAGCGCCTCACCGGGACCCGTCTCTGGAAACACCATATATTTT. This gives the protein CASSASPGPVSGNTIYF.

The chain uses TRBV7-9 and TRBJ2-3, with D possibly TRBD2 on 7 matching bases. CDR1 is SEHNR and CDR2 is FQNEAQ in the germline V gene (reference sequence). The CDR3 loop spans 16 amino acids. V was shortened by 5 bases and J by 2 bases, with 17 bases between the two germline ends. CDR3 nucleotides: TGTGCCAGCAGCCGTGTTGGGGGGGCCCACACAGATACGCAGTATTTT. This encodes CASSRVGGAHTDTQYF.

The chain couples TRBV11-2 to TRBJ2-3; D gene unclear. Trimming stripped 2 bases from V and 6 bases from J, with 3 bases between. The CDR3 has 11 residues. Germline lookup yields CDR1 SGHAT and CDR2 FQNNGV. The CDR3 DNA follows: TGTGCCAGCAGCTTAATTGATACGCAGTATTTT. Encoded protein: CASSLIDTQYF.

In this sample, this clone turned up a few times. Other DNA sequences in the same sample also yield this CDR3. This chain joins TRBV2 and TRBJ1-2; no reliable D call. This CDR3 has 13 residues. V was clipped by 2 bases and J by 5 bases, with 9 bases between them. Per the germline V gene, CDR1 is SNHLY and CDR2 is FYNNEI. The CDR3 sequence: CASSEPGRYGYTF. The CDR3 coding sequence is TGTGCCAGCAGTGAACCCGGGAGGTATGGCTACACCTTC.

V usage is TRBV2 and J usage is TRBJ2-1; 10 bases are a match to TRBD1. V lost 4 bases, J lost 4 bases, and 1 base stayed unmatched. There are 14 residues in the CDR3. CDR1 SNHLY and CDR2 FYNNEI come from the germline V gene. As DNA, the CDR3 is TGTGCCAGCAGTGGGGACAGGGGATACAATGAGCAGTTCTTC. Its protein product is CASSGDRGYNEQFF.

The chain has TRBV27 and TRBJ2-3, with D perhaps TRBD2 (5 bases). Germline V gene lookup returns CDR1 MNHEY and CDR2 SMNVEV (reference sequence). V lost 6 bases, J lost 0 bases, and 16 bases lay in between. The CDR3 covers 16 residues. Here the CDR3 DNA reads TGTGCCAGCAGCCCGAGGCGGGCGGCAAGCACAGATACGCAGTATTTT. Amino acid sequence: CASSPRRAASTDTQYF.

In DNA, the CDR3 is TGTGCCAGCAGCTTACTGGGCACTGAAGCTTTCTTT. It encodes CASSLLGTEAFF. This sequence joins TRBV7-9 and TRBJ1-1; D uncertain. This CDR3 has 12 amino acids. CDR1 and CDR2 from the germline V gene are SEHNR and FQNEAQ (reference sequence). The V and J ends lost 2 bases and 4 bases respectively, with 5 bases between them.

Concerning this clone itself: The sample has other DNA sequences that encode this CDR3 too. This chain links TRBV18 with TRBJ1-1; D not certain. V gave up 2 bases and J gave up 0 bases, with 7 bases separating them. This CDR3 is 14 amino acids long. Germline values: CDR1 KGHSH, CDR2 LQKENI. The chain's CDR3 is CASSPSVLNTEAFF. In DNA form, the CDR3 reads TGTGCCAGCTCACCATCGGTCTTGAACACTGAAGCTTTCTTT.